Below, one T cell receptor (beta chain) is given with its context. Its antigen is unidentified. Only in-frame clones appear in the TCRdb table, and some are missing; sequencing was by immunoSEQ multiplex PCR. The sample carries some 80,000 clones, around 92% recorded once. This record comes from a study of OX40 agonist ivuxolimab in advanced cancers. Study background: The study treated patients with ivuxolimab, an agonistic anti-OX40 (CD134) antibody. At just under 85% male, the cohort had a mean age of about 55 years, ranging from about 20 to 80. Antecedent anti-PD-1, anti-PD-L1 or anti-CTLA-4 therapy was permissible, with roughly 40% having received some. Findings and limits, study-wide: Averaging showed that CD8+ T cells had more expanded clones than CD4+ did.

This CDR3 contains 13 residues. V lost 5 bases, J lost 5 bases, and 12 bases lay in between. Per germline, CDR1 MNHNS and CDR2 SASEGT. The receptor's source is an adult with an advanced solid tumor such as melanoma, head and neck, liver or kidney cancer. The chain carries TRBV6-1 and TRBJ1-1, with D unresolved. The sample consisted of CD4+ or CD8+ T cells sorted from blood, taken in a trial of the OX40 agonist ivuxolimab. CDR3 sequence reads: CASSQNPGTEAFF. For the CDR3, the DNA is TGTGCCAGCAGTCAAAATCCGGGGACTGAAGCTTTCTTT.